The T cell receptor (beta chain) described here comes from a study of cytomegalovirus exposure and HLA in healthy donors. Despite likely unrecorded immune exposures, the donors were nominally healthy at the time of sampling. This CDR3 spans 16 amino acids. Germline V gene sequence: CDR1 SGHNT, CDR2 YYREEE (reference sequence). Unmatched junction bases numbered 11, after V lost 4 bases and J lost 7 bases. A multiplex PCR was run with 60 Vbeta primers and 13 Jbeta primers. TCRdb keeps only in-frame clones here, not all; method: immunoSEQ multiplex PCR. The sample includes 150,000 to 200,000 clones, about 64% of them seen just once.

The chain uses TRBV5-4 and TRBJ1-6, with 7 bases aligning to TRBD1. Sequenced: PBMCs. The TCR comes from a man between 45 and 60 years old in good health and CMV-seronegative. The DNA for the CDR3 is TGTGCCAGCAGCCGGGGGCAGGGGGGAACAAATTCACCCCTCCACTTT. Translation: CASSRGQGGTNSPLHF.